These 19 T cell receptor beta chains share one sample of origin, sequenced in a study of cytomegalovirus exposure and HLA in healthy donors. 13 Jbeta primers and 60 Vbeta primers were used for the PCR. Clones were sequenced by immunoSEQ multiplex PCR, and TCRdb holds only the in-frame ones, with some missing. This sample carries around 110,000 clones, approximately 80% of them seen once, and the ten largest clones take more than 4%. The source material was PBMCs. The receptor source for this set is a male donor in good health and CMV-seronegative.

The DNA for the CDR3 is TGTGCCAGCACCCTGTCCCCCCCGGGACACCGTTATAGCAATCAGCCCCAGCATTTT. Protein: CASTLSPPGHRYSNQPQHF. The chain recombines TRBV28 with TRBJ1-5, with TRBD1 as a possible D gene (6 bases). V lost 7 bases, J lost 0 bases, and 25 bases lay in between. CDR1 is MDHEN and CDR2 is SYDVKM in the germline V gene. This CDR3 spans 19 amino acids.

The genes are TRBV18 and TRBJ2-7, with 11 nucleotides matching TRBD2. CDR3 length: 22 amino acids. Trimming removed 5 bases from V and 6 bases from J; junction bases left unmatched: 30. CDR1 KGHSH and CDR2 LQKENI come from the germline V gene. DNA of the CDR3: TGTGCCAGCTCATCCCGCTCCCTCCGGACAGTGGGCCTTAGCGGGAGGGCCCCCGAGCAGTACTTC. This encodes CASSSRSLRTVGLSGRAPEQYF.

The V gene is TRBV19, the J gene TRBJ2-1; TRBD1 agrees at 9 bases. Per germline, CDR1 LNHDA and CDR2 SQIVND (reference sequence). The CDR3 spans 16 residues. With V trimmed by 5 bases and J by 1 base, 6 bases remained unmatched. CDR3 residues: CASSFLDRGSYNEQFF. In DNA form, the CDR3 reads TGTGCCAGTAGTTTCCTGGACAGGGGTTCCTACAATGAGCAGTTCTTC.

The rearrangement uses TRBV28 and TRBJ1-5; TRBD1 matches at 9 bases. CDR1 is MDHEN, CDR2 SYDVKM, per germline. V lost 5 bases to trimming and J lost 0 bases; unmatched junction nucleotides: 11. The CDR3 totals 18 residues. CDR3 region: CASSAGQGNRGSNQPQHF. As DNA, the CDR3 is TGTGCCAGCAGTGCGGGACAGGGAAATAGGGGTAGCAATCAGCCCCAGCATTTT.

V and J are TRBV5-1 and TRBJ2-1, with 14 bases lining up with TRBD2. Germline V gene sequence: CDR1 SGHRS, CDR2 YFSETQ. With 0 bases clipped from V and 7 bases from J, the junction kept 9 bases outside the gene matches. The CDR3 has 18 amino acids. CDR3 sequence: CASSLAPGTSGRGNEQFF. In DNA form, the CDR3 reads TGCGCCAGCAGCTTGGCTCCCGGGACTAGCGGGAGAGGGAATGAGCAGTTCTTC.

The V gene is TRBV11-2, the J gene TRBJ2-2; 13 nucleotides agree with TRBD2. Germline V CDR1 and CDR2: SGHAT, FQNNGV. V gave up 6 bases and J gave up 6 bases; unmatched junction bases: 10. The CDR3 covers 17 residues. Here the CDR3 reads CASSLTTSGRAPGELFF. The DNA for the CDR3 is TGTGCCAGCAGTCTTACCACTAGCGGGAGGGCCCCCGGGGAGCTGTTTTTT. The full variable domain, completed using reference TRBV11-2 and TRBJ2-2, is EAGVAQSPRYKIIEKRQSVAFWCNPISGHATLYWYQQILGQGPKLLIQFQNNGVVDDSQLPKDRFSAERLKGVDSTLKIQPAKLEDSAVYLCASSLTTSGRAPGELFFGEGSRLTVL.

This chain uses TRBV5-1 with TRBJ2-4; the match to TRBD2 covers 8 bases. Germline CDR1 and CDR2: SGHRS and YFSETQ. The V gene end was trimmed by 4 bases and the J gene end by 6 bases; junction bases not matched to a gene: 9. The CDR3 has 15 residues. The CDR3 bases are TGCGCCAGCAGCACTCTCGGGAGGGCAGGAAACATTCAGTACTTC. It codes for CASSTLGRAGNIQYF.

The chain uses TRBV28 and TRBJ2-7; 13 nucleotides align to TRBD2. V shed 5 bases, J shed 2 bases, and the junction held 3 bases outside the gene matches. This CDR3 has 15 amino acids. Germline V gives CDR1 MDHEN, CDR2 SYDVKM. The CDR3 coding sequence is TGTGCCAGCAGTCACACTAGCGGGGGGGCCTACGAGCAGTACTTC. This translates into CASSHTSGGAYEQYF.

This rearrangement joins TRBV6-6 to TRBJ2-3, with D tentatively TRBD2 (6 bases). Germline loops: CDR1 MNHNY, CDR2 SVGAGI (reference sequence). The CDR3 covers 13 residues. Trimming removed 6 bases from V and 4 bases from J, with 11 bases in between. The CDR3 reads CASSLDYSDTQYF. CDR3 coding DNA: TGTGCCAGCAGCCTGGACTACTCAGATACGCAGTATTTT.

The CDR3 is CASSSSGTSGFQETQYF. Here the CDR3 DNA reads TGCGCCAGCAGCTCTTCCGGGACTAGCGGTTTCCAAGAGACCCAGTACTTC. V usage is TRBV5-1 and J usage is TRBJ2-5; 11 bases line up with TRBD2. V lost 3 bases, J lost 1 base, and 8 bases stayed unmatched. The CDR3 has 17 residues. Germline CDR1 SGHRS, CDR2 YFSETQ.

This rearrangement joins TRBV7-2 to TRBJ2-3, with 11 bases fitting TRBD2. The CDR3 spans 15 residues. J was trimmed by 4 bases and V by 5 bases; bases with no gene match: 5. In germline, CDR1 is SGHTA, CDR2 FQGNSA. Here the CDR3 DNA reads TGTGCCAGCAGCCTTAGCGGGAGGGCCCCAGATACGCAGTATTTT. Residues: CASSLSGRAPDTQYF.

The V call is TRBV7-2, the J call TRBJ2-7; unclear D gene. V dropped 5 bases and J dropped 0 bases, with 14 bases sitting between them. The CDR3 totals 15 residues. Germline V gives CDR1 SGHTA, CDR2 FQGNSA. The CDR3 bases are TGTGCCAGCAGCCCTCGGTACGCAAGCTCCTACGAGCAGTACTTC. Protein: CASSPRYASSYEQYF.

This chain connects TRBV2 to TRBJ1-1; D not certain. V was trimmed by 4 bases and J by 6 bases, leaving 9 bases between them. CDR1 and CDR2 (germline): SNHLY, FYNNEI. This CDR3 is built from 12 residues. CDR3 sequence (DNA): TGTGCCAGCAGTGTTAGAGGGTCTGAAGCTTTCTTT. As protein: CASSVRGSEAFF.

This chain joins TRBV2 and TRBJ1-5, with 9 bases lining up with TRBD1. The J segment lost 3 bases and the V segment lost 6 bases, leaving 6 bases of the junction unmatched. The CDR3 contains 15 residues. Germline-derived CDR1 and CDR2 are SNHLY and FYNNEI. This CDR3 is CASRAGTGPNQPQHF. In nucleotides, the CDR3 is TGTGCCAGCAGGGCCGGGACAGGGCCCAATCAGCCCCAGCATTTT.

The J gene is TRBJ1-1, the V gene TRBV7-2; D not resolved. Germline lookup yields CDR1 SGHTA and CDR2 FQGNSA. V dropped 2 bases and J dropped 1 base, with 8 bases sitting between them. CDR3 length: 14 amino acids. The CDR3 here is CASSLSVRNTEAFF. The CDR3 bases are TGTGCCAGCAGCTTAAGCGTCAGGAACACTGAAGCTTTCTTT.

In the case of this clone: The missing conserved phenylalanine or tryptophan at the end of this CDR3 makes a read error likely. This CDR3 is CASSPGVVFGNTIYV. DNA of the CDR3: TGTGCCAGCTCCCCAGGGGTAGTTTTTGGAAACACCATATATGTT. The chain combines TRBV25-1 with TRBJ1-3, with D possibly matching TRBD1 (6 bases). The CDR3 contains 15 residues. Trimming took 8 bases from V and 3 from J, leaving 17 bases between them. The V gene's germline CDR1 is MGHDK and CDR2 SYGVNS.

This chain uses TRBV4-1 with TRBJ2-7; D gene uncertain. The ends were cut back, 0 bases at V and 2 bases at J, with 8 bases in the middle. Germline CDR1 MGHRA, CDR2 YSYEKL. CDR3 length equals 14 residues. CDR3 in DNA: TGCGCCAGCAGCCAAGATTGGCGGACCTACGAGCAGTACTTC. Encoded protein: CASSQDWRTYEQYF.

This clone was counted a few times. This chain uses TRBV10-3 with TRBJ1-1, with 7 positions matching TRBD1. V shed 0 bases and J 2 bases; nucleotides not matched to a gene: 6. The CDR3 sequence is 16 residues long. CDR1 ENHRY and CDR2 SYGVKD come from the germline V gene. CDR3 in DNA: TGTGCCATCAGTGAGTCGGAACAGGGGTTAAACACTGAAGCTTTCTTT. Its protein product is CAISESEQGLNTEAFF.

The chain carries TRBV11-3 and TRBJ2-1; perhaps TRBD2 as D (5 bases). The CDR3 contains 16 residues. Germline values: CDR1 SGHNT, CDR2 YENEEA. The ends were cut back, 5 bases at V and 0 bases at J, with 14 bases in the middle. The CDR3: CASSAQAGDSYNEQFF. CDR3 nucleotide sequence: TGTGCCAGCAGCGCCCAGGCGGGCGACTCCTACAATGAGCAGTTCTTC.